This passage covers 28 T cell receptor beta chains from one sample sequenced in a study of T cell repertoires in cytomegalovirus infection (dated by TCRdb to the late 2010s). Sequencing relied on an Illumina HiSeq 1500. The public reads were reprocessed in TCRdb via fastp at Q25 and MiXCR, keeping in-frame beta chains. Rows are unified per CDR3 protein, each entry keeping the most common DNA and genes. Here the sample has around 490,000 distinct CDR3 sequences; 26% occur a single time. Over 10% of the sample is held by the ten biggest clonotypes. The specimen sequenced was PBMCs. All receptors derive from a human donor in good health (CMV status not recorded). Some clones in this sample may be carry-over from other donors' samples.

This chain connects TRBV28 to TRBJ2-3; TRBD1 aligns across 8 bases. J was trimmed by 4 bases and V by 7 bases; bases with no gene match: 4. Germline V gene sequence: CDR1 MDHEN, CDR2 SYDVKM. CDR3 length: 13 residues. The CDR3: CASTQGAADTQYF. As DNA, the CDR3 is TGTGCCAGCACGCAGGGGGCAGCAGATACGCAGTATTTT.

This clonotype was detected a few times. The genes are TRBV5-6 and TRBJ2-2; 8 nucleotides agree with TRBD2. The CDR3 covers 15 residues. In germline, CDR1 is SGHDT, CDR2 YYEEEE. J gave up 5 bases and V 1 base, and 4 bases lay outside the gene matches. The CDR3: CASSLSGRFTGELFF. In DNA, the CDR3 is TGTGCCAGCAGCTTGAGCGGGAGATTTACCGGGGAGCTGTTTTTT.

This clonotype has just a few counts. The CDR3, as DNA: TGTGCCAGCAGTCCCGGGACGGGGCGGCTTGGCTACACCTTC. As protein: CASSPGTGRLGYTF. The V call is TRBV28, the J call TRBJ1-2; D might be TRBD1 (5 bases). The CDR3 is 14 amino acids. CDR1 is MDHEN, CDR2 SYDVKM, per germline. The ends were cut back, 5 bases at V and 7 bases at J, with 17 bases in the middle.

This clonotype has a handful of counts. V gene TRBV7-9 combines with J gene TRBJ2-6, with D hard to call. V was trimmed by 5 bases and J by 0 bases, leaving 11 bases between them. The CDR3 extends over 16 amino acids. From germline, CDR1 is SEHNR and CDR2 FQNEAQ (reference sequence). CDR3 protein: CASSQPGGSGANVLTF. The CDR3 DNA reads TGTGCCAGCAGCCAGCCGGGCGGCTCTGGGGCCAACGTCCTGACTTTC.

The chain uses TRBV6-2 or TRBV6-3 and TRBJ2-7; D remains ambiguous. CDR3 size: 12 residues. CDR1 and CDR2 (germline): MNHEY, SVGEGT. The V end lost 5 bases, the J end lost 6 bases, and 11 bases lay between the germline ends. In DNA, the CDR3 is TGTGCCAGCAGTCCCCTTGGTTCCGAGCAGTACGTC. Protein: CASSPLGSEQYV.

A few counts support this clonotype. The chain carries TRBV11-2 and TRBJ2-1; unclear D gene. Germline assignment: CDR1 SGHAT and CDR2 FQNNGV. This CDR3 spans 12 amino acids. With 0 bases removed from V and 8 bases from J, the gap between germline ends came to 5 bases. In DNA, the CDR3 is TGTGCCAGCAGCTTAGATGGCGATGAGCAGTTCTTC. Its translation: CASSLDGDEQFF. The entire variable domain, with the rest obtained from reference TRBV11-2 and TRBJ2-1, is as follows: EAGVAQSPRYKIIEKRQSVAFWCNPISGHATLYWYQQILGQGPKLLIQFQNNGVVDDSQLPKDRFSAERLKGVDSTLKIQPAKLEDSAVYLCASSLDGDEQFFGPGTRLTVL.

The V gene is TRBV20-1, the J gene TRBJ2-1; TRBD2 matches at 11 bases. The germline V gene has CDR1 DFQATT and CDR2 SNEGSKA (reference sequence). The CDR3 totals 16 residues. Trimming at V came to 6 bases and at J to 4 bases, leaving 11 bases not matched to a gene. CDR3 loop: CSAQGGASGGYNEQFF. Here the CDR3 DNA reads TGCAGTGCCCAGGGGGGCGCTAGCGGGGGGTACAATGAGCAGTTCTTC.

In this sample, this clonotype turned up many times. The V and J genes are TRBV7-6 and TRBJ1-2, with D possibly being TRBD1 (5 bases). V dropped 5 bases and J dropped 6 bases, with 16 bases sitting between them. Germline V gene lookup returns CDR1 SGHVS and CDR2 FNYEAQ. The CDR3 totals 14 residues. The CDR3 bases are TGTGCCAGCAGCCCGTTGACAGAGTTGCATGGCTACACCTTC. Translated, it gives CASSPLTELHGYTF. The variable domain in full, with the rest retrieved from reference TRBV7-6 and TRBJ1-2, is GAGVSQSPRYKVTKRGQDVALRCDPISGHVSLYWYRQALGQGPEFLTYFNYEAQQDKSGLPNDRFSAERPEGSISTLTIQRTEQRDSAMYRCASSPLTELHGYTFGSGTRLTVV.

The chain couples TRBV7-2 to TRBJ2-1, with 11 bases aligning to TRBD2. This CDR3 comprises 16 residues. V was pared by 1 base and J by 9 bases, with 8 bases of the junction left unmatched. The germline gives CDR1 SGHTA, CDR2 FQGNSA. The CDR3 sequence: CASSLVRLAGGREQFF. Written as DNA, the CDR3 is TGTGCCAGCAGCTTAGTGAGGCTAGCGGGAGGACGTGAGCAGTTCTTC.

The chain links TRBV29-1 to TRBJ2-5, with D perhaps matching TRBD1 (7 bases). Germline assignment: CDR1 SQVTM and CDR2 ANQGSEA. The CDR3 has 13 amino acids. The V and J ends lost 3 bases and 5 bases respectively, with 13 bases between them. DNA for the CDR3: TGCAGCGTTGACAGGGGGGTCAGCGAGACCCAGTACTTC. Encoded protein: CSVDRGVSETQYF.

The rearrangement joins TRBV4-3 to TRBJ2-7; 7 bases match TRBD2. The CDR3 has 14 amino acids. Germline CDR1 is LGHNA and CDR2 is YSLEER. The ends lost 4 bases at V and 3 bases at J; junction bases unmatched: 6. The CDR3 DNA reads as TGCGCCAGCAGCCGAGCTAGCGGAGGCTACGAGCAGTACTTC. It translates to CASSRASGGYEQYF.

This chain links TRBV7-6 with TRBJ2-7; D is undetermined. Germline V gene lookup returns CDR1 SGHVS and CDR2 FNYEAQ. Trimming shortened V by 5 bases and J by 2 bases, and 13 bases separated the two germline ends. The CDR3 sequence is 14 residues long. As DNA, the CDR3 is TGTGCCAGCAGCCAGACGGAGATTCCCTACGAGCAGTACTTC. Translation: CASSQTEIPYEQYF.

The J gene is TRBJ2-2, the V gene TRBV29-1; D ambiguous. This CDR3 contains 11 residues. The germline V and J ends were trimmed by 2 bases and 2 bases, with 0 bases remaining between them. CDR1 is SQVTM, CDR2 ANQGSEA, per germline. This chain's CDR3 is CSVENTGELFF. The CDR3 DNA reads as TGCAGCGTTGAAAACACCGGGGAGCTGTTTTTT.

This clonotype was detected only a few times. This chain joins TRBV11-2 and TRBJ1-2, with D unclear. This CDR3 comprises 13 residues. Trimming cost V 1 base and J 8 bases, with 11 bases left between them. The germline gives CDR1 SGHAT, CDR2 FQNNGV. The CDR3 loop is CASSLVVRRGYTF. In nucleotides, the CDR3 is TGTGCCAGCAGCTTAGTGGTCAGACGAGGCTACACCTTC.

CDR3 DNA sequence: TGTGCCAGCAGTTTTCGGAACACCCGGGAGACCCAGTACTTC. This gives the protein CASSFRNTRETQYF. The V gene is TRBV28, the J gene TRBJ2-5; D gene unclear. V dropped 3 bases and J dropped 5 bases, with 13 bases sitting between them. Germline CDR1 and CDR2: MDHEN and SYDVKM. The CDR3 runs to 14 residues.

This clonotype occurred a few times. This chain links TRBV4-3 with TRBJ2-5, with D perhaps matching TRBD2 (6 bases). The germline V gene encodes CDR1 LGHNA and CDR2 YSLEER. This CDR3 spans 17 amino acids. Trimming removed 1 base at V and 4 bases at J, with 19 bases between. CDR3: CASSQVLGGFSGETQYF. CDR3 in DNA: TGCGCCAGCAGCCAAGTCCTTGGTGGTTTTAGCGGAGAGACCCAGTACTTC.

This clonotype was seen more than once but under ten times. The rearrangement links TRBV19 to TRBJ2-1; 9 bases agree with TRBD1. Looked up from germline, CDR1 is LNHDA and CDR2 is SQIVND (reference sequence). After removal of 2 bases from V and 7 bases from J, the junction contained 3 bases not matched to a gene. The CDR3 contains 14 residues. DNA for the CDR3: TGTGCCAGTAGTATAAGGACAGGGGTGAATGAGCAGTTCTTC. It is translated as CASSIRTGVNEQFF.

This clonotype has only a few counts. This sequence joins TRBV6-5 and TRBJ2-2; D is unclear. Germline V gene data show CDR1 as MNHEY and CDR2 as SVGAGI. Trimming pared 6 bases from V and 3 bases from J, leaving 11 bases between. There are 14 residues in the CDR3. The CDR3 sequence: CASSRNRDTGELFF. DNA of the CDR3: TGTGCCAGCAGCCGCAATAGGGACACCGGGGAGCTGTTTTTT.

This rearrangement joins TRBV11-2 to TRBJ2-7; maybe TRBD2 (6 bases). Trimming took 8 bases from V and 5 from J, leaving 13 bases between them. CDR3 length: 12 amino acids. CDR1 and CDR2 (germline): SGHAT, FQNNGV. CDR3 in DNA: TGTGCCAGCGGCGGGGTGCCCAACGAGCAGTACTTC. It encodes CASGGVPNEQYF.

The V gene is TRBV7-2, the J gene TRBJ1-2, with 7 positions matching TRBD1. Trimming took 2 bases from V and 0 from J; bases not matched to a gene: 6. This CDR3 has 16 amino acids. Germline lookup yields CDR1 SGHTA and CDR2 FQGNSA. The CDR3 is CASSLPRQGPNYGYTF. As DNA, the CDR3 is TGTGCCAGCAGCTTACCCCGACAGGGACCTAACTATGGCTACACCTTC. Full variable domain (missing parts from reference TRBV7-2 and TRBJ1-2): GAGVSQSPSNKVTEKGKDVELRCDPISGHTALYWYRQSLGQGLEFLIYFQGNSAPDKSGLPSDRFSAERTGGSVSTLTIQRTQQEDSAVYLCASSLPRQGPNYGYTFGSGTRLTVV.

This clonotype was seen ten or more times. The chain combines TRBV24-1 with TRBJ2-3, with D uncertain. Germline V gene sequence: CDR1 KGHDR, CDR2 SFDVKD. The CDR3 loop spans 13 amino acids. Trimming removed 2 bases at V and 5 bases at J, with 7 bases between. The CDR3 region has the DNA TGTGCCACCAGTGATTCCCCCCAAGATACGCAGTATTTT. It codes for CATSDSPQDTQYF.

There are many counts of this clonotype. The chain has TRBV7-9 and TRBJ2-7, with D possibly being TRBD2 (5 bases). Per germline, CDR1 SEHNR and CDR2 FQNEAQ (reference sequence). This CDR3 region has 15 residues. V lost 5 bases and J lost 2, with 16 bases in between. The DNA for the CDR3 is TGTGCCAGCAGCCAGGTCGGAGGCAGCACCTACGAGCAGTACTTC. Its protein is CASSQVGGSTYEQYF.

DNA for the CDR3: TGCGCCAGCAGCTGGGGGACTAGCGGGACCTCCTACGAGCAGTACTTC. Translating it yields CASSWGTSGTSYEQYF. This chain uses TRBV5-1 with TRBJ2-7, with 13 bases identical to TRBD2. CDR3 size: 16 residues. With V trimmed by 3 bases and J by 0 bases, 3 bases remained unmatched. The V gene's germline CDR1 is SGHRS and CDR2 YFSETQ.

There are a few counts of this clonotype. V and J are TRBV4-1 and TRBJ1-5; 8 bases align to TRBD1. V dropped 3 bases and J dropped 12; count of bases not matched to a gene: 10. The CDR3 extends over 14 amino acids. Germline V gene lookup returns CDR1 MGHRA and CDR2 YSYEKL. The CDR3 nucleotides are TGCGCCAGCAGCCATCCCGGTTGGACAGGGAACCAGCATTTT. It encodes CASSHPGWTGNQHF.

The chain joins TRBV12-3 or TRBV12-4 to TRBJ2-4, with D perhaps TRBD2 (5 bases). Trimming took 6 bases from V and 6 from J, leaving 12 bases between them. The CDR3 contains 13 residues. The CDR3 DNA reads as TGTGCCAGCAGGACCGGAGGTGGAAACATTCAGTACTTC. Amino acids: CASRTGGGNIQYF.

At least ten counts were recorded for this clonotype. The chain employs TRBV7-6 and TRBJ2-5, with 9 bases that match TRBD1. The ends lost 2 bases at V and 4 bases at J; junction bases unmatched: 5. CDR1 is SGHVS and CDR2 is FNYEAQ in the germline V gene. The CDR3 has 15 amino acids. DNA of the CDR3: TGTGCCAGCAGCTTACCGGGACAGGGAATAGAGACCCAGTACTTC. It specifies CASSLPGQGIETQYF.

This clonotype was counted a few times. The V gene is TRBV20-1, the J gene TRBJ2-1; 7 nucleotides match TRBD2. Germline V gives CDR1 DFQATT, CDR2 SNEGSKA (reference sequence). V lost 5 bases, J lost 6 bases, and 13 bases stayed unmatched. This CDR3 contains 15 residues. The DNA for the CDR3 is TGCAGTGCTCCACAGACTAGCAGCAGGCGCAATGAGCAGTTCTTC. Translation: CSAPQTSSRRNEQFF.

A few counts support this clonotype. The chain uses TRBV7-6 and TRBJ1-2; TRBD1 matches 9 bases. J lost 3 bases, V lost 5 bases, and 7 bases had no gene match. Germline CDR1 SGHVS, CDR2 FNYEAQ. The CDR3 loop spans 15 amino acids. Here the CDR3 reads CASSQTRTGDYGYTF. The CDR3, as DNA: TGTGCCAGCAGCCAAACCCGGACAGGGGACTATGGCTACACCTTC.